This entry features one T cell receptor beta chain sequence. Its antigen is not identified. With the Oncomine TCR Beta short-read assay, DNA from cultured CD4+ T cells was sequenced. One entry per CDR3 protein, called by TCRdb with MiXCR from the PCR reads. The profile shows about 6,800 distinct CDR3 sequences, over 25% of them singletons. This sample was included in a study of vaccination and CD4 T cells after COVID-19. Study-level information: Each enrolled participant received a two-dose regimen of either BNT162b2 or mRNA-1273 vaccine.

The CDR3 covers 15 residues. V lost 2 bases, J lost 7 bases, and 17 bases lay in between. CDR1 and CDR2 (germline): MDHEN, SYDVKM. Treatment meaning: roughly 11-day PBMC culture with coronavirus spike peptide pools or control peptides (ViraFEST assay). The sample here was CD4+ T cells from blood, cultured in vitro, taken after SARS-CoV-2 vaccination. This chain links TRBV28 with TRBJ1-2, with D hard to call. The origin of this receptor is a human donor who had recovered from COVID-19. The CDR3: CASSLGIGRTSGYTF. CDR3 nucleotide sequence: TGTGCCAGCAGTTTAGGGATAGGGCGAACTAGTGGCTACACCTTC.